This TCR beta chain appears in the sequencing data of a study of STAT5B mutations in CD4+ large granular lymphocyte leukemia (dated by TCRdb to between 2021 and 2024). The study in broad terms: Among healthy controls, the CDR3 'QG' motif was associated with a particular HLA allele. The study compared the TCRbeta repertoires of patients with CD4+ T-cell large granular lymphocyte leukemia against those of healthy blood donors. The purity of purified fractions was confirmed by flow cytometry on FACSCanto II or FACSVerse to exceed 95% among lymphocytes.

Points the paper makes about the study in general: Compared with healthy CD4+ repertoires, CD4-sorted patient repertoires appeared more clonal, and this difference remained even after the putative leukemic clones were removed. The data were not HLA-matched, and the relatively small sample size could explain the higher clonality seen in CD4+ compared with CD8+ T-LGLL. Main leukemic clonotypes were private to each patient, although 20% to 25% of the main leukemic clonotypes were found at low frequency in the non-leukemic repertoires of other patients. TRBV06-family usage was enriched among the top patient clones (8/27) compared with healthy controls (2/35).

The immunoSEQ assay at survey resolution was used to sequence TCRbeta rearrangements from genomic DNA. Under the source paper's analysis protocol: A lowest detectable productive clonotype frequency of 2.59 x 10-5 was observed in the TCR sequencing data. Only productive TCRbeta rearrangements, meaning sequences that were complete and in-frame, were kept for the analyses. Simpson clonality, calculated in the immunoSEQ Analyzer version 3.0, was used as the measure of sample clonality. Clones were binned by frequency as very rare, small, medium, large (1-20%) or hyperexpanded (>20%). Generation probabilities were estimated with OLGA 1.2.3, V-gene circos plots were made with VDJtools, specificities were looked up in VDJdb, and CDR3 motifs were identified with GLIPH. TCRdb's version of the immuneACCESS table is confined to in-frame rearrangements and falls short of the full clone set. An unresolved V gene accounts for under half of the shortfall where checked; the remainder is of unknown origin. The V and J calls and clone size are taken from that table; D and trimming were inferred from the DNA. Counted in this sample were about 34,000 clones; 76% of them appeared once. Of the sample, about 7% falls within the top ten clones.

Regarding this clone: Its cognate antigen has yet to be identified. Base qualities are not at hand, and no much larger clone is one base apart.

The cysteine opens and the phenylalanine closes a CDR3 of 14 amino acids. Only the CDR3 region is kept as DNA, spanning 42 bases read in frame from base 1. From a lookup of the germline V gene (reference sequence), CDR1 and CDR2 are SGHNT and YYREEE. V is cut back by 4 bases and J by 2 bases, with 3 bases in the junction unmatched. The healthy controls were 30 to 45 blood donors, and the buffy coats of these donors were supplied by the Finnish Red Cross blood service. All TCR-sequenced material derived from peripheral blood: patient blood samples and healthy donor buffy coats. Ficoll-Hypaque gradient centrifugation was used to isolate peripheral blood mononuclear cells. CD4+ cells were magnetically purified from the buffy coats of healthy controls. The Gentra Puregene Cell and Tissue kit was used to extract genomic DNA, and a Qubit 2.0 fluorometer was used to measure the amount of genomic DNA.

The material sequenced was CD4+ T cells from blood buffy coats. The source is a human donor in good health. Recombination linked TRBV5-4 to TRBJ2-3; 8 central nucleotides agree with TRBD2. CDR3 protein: CASSSGSLTDTQYF. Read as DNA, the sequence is TGTGCCAGCAGCAGCGGGAGTCTCACAGATACGCAGTATTTT.